This T cell receptor (beta chain) appears in the sequencing data of a study of CD4 T cells in relation to SARS-CoV-2 and coronaviruses. In this sample, this clone turned up once. The antigen is unknown. In germline, CDR1 is LNHNV, CDR2 YYDKDF (reference sequence). Trimming removed 5 bases at V and 6 bases at J, with 21 bases between. The CDR3 runs 16 residues. Here immunoSEQ multiplex PCR was the method, and the copy in TCRdb shows in-frame clones only, minus some. The sample holds some 45,000 clones; about 80% are singletons and the top ten take about 1.5%. The chain recombines TRBV15 with TRBJ2-3; D possibly corresponds to TRBD2 (5 bases). The sequence was collected from an adult with COVID-19. The sequencing sample was made of naive CD4+ T cells from PBMCs, cultured in vitro. Subset meaning: naive CD4+ T cells isolated by negative enrichment. The CDR3 DNA is TGTGCCACCAGCCAAGCGGTCTTAAACTCCCTTGATACGCAGTATTTT. Encoded protein: CATSQAVLNSLDTQYF.